The 20 T cell receptor beta chains below come from one sample, sequenced in a study of T cell responses to AZD1222 COVID-19 vaccine (dated by TCRdb to the early 2020s). The time point label, read with the paper, signifies: about 28 days (+/-7) after the second vaccine dose. The library was prepared using the immunoSEQ multiplex PCR assay. TCRdb provides this immuneACCESS table in a form limited to in-frame rearrangements. Some clones are lacking; in checked studies, under half of them reflect an unresolved V gene, and why the rest are absent is not known. Present in this sample are about 77,000 clones, under 95% of which were seen just once. Jointly, the top ten make up around 5.1% of the sample. The sample in question was peripheral blood, obtained 28 days after the second AZD1222 dose. The receptors here all came from an adult who received the AZD1222 COVID-19 vaccine.

The rearrangement uses TRBV10-3 and TRBJ1-6; D may be TRBD1 (5 bases). This CDR3 is built from 17 residues. V gave up 3 bases and J gave up 3 bases, with 15 bases separating them. The germline V gene encodes CDR1 ENHRY and CDR2 SYGVKD. CDR3 DNA sequence: TGTGCCATCAGTGATAGGAGGGGAGGGTTCTATAATTCACCCCTCCACTTT. Protein sequence: CAISDRRGGFYNSPLHF.

The chain has TRBV5-6 and TRBJ1-6; D might be TRBD1 (6 bases). Trimming removed 0 bases from V and 7 bases from J, with 8 bases in between. The CDR3 is 14 residues long. The V gene's germline CDR1 is SGHDT and CDR2 YYEEEE. The CDR3 protein is CASSLGQANSPLHF. Here the CDR3 DNA reads TGTGCCAGCAGCTTGGGACAGGCAAATTCACCCCTCCACTTT.

This clone was seen a single time. The CDR3 loop reads CASSGFGGNYGYTF. DNA for the CDR3: TGCGCCAGCAGCGGCTTTGGCGGTAACTATGGCTACACCTTC. The rearrangement links TRBV5-1 to TRBJ1-2; D unresolved. The CDR3 is 14 residues long. V lost 4 bases and J 1 base, leaving 11 bases between the germline ends. Germline-derived CDR1 and CDR2 are SGHRS and YFSETQ.

The J gene is TRBJ2-7, the V gene TRBV6-2 or TRBV6-3; D is ambiguous. V lost 3 bases to trimming and J lost 3 bases, with 9 bases between them. Germline V gene sequence: CDR1 MNHEY, CDR2 SVGEGT. CDR3 length: 13 residues. The CDR3 nucleotides are TGTGCCAGCAGTTATTTCACGGACTACGAGCAGTACTTC. Translated: CASSYFTDYEQYF.

The chain links TRBV18 to TRBJ1-1; tentative D call: TRBD1 (5 bases). This CDR3 region has 15 residues. Germline assignment: CDR1 KGHSH and CDR2 LQKENI. Deletions cut 2 bases from V and 3 bases from J, with 13 bases between. The DNA of the CDR3 is TGTGCCAGCTCACCATCCTCGGGGCGCTACACTGAAGCTTTCTTT. This gives the protein CASSPSSGRYTEAFF.

The chain employs TRBV7-9 and TRBJ1-1; D remains unclear. The germline gives CDR1 SEHNR, CDR2 FQNEAQ (reference sequence). This CDR3 is 12 amino acids long. V lost 5 bases and J lost 1, with 5 bases in between. The CDR3 protein is CASSRGNTEAFF. The CDR3 DNA sequence: TGTGCCAGCAGCCGGGGGAACACTGAAGCTTTCTTT.

The rearrangement links TRBV12-3 or TRBV12-4 to TRBJ1-2, with a weak D call TRBD1 (6 bases). Trimming pared 4 bases from V and 6 bases from J, leaving 6 bases between. This CDR3 contains 11 residues. Here the CDR3 DNA reads TGTGCCAGCAGTTACAGGGATGGCTACACCTTC. It is translated as CASSYRDGYTF.

The chain is built from TRBV4-1 and TRBJ1-2; D gene ambiguous. Germline CDR1 is MGHRA and CDR2 is YSYEKL. Trimming stripped 5 bases from V and 6 bases from J, with 10 bases between. This CDR3 has 12 residues. The CDR3 is CASSKEFDGYTF. The CDR3 DNA reads as TGCGCCAGCAGCAAGGAATTTGATGGCTACACCTTC.

V gene TRBV13 combines with J gene TRBJ2-5; tentatively, D is TRBD2 (6 bases). Trimming shortened V by 5 bases and J by 5 bases, and 12 bases separated the two germline ends. CDR3 size: 13 residues. The germline CDR1 and CDR2 sequences are PRHDT and FYEKMQ (reference sequence). CDR3 in DNA: TGTGCCAGCAGCGCTGCGGGACTGGAGACCCAGTACTTC. Its protein is CASSAAGLETQYF.

The chain carries TRBV6-5 and TRBJ2-1, with 11 positions matching TRBD2. Germline V gene sequence: CDR1 MNHEY, CDR2 SVGAGI. The CDR3 runs to 15 residues. The junction had 5 bases not matched to a gene; V was cut back by 7 bases and J by 3 bases. CDR3 sequence (DNA): TGTGCCAGCACGGGGGGACTAGCGGACTACAATGAGCAGTTCTTC. It is translated as CASTGGLADYNEQFF.

The CDR3 is CASSTGTGSYNEQFF. CDR3 nucleotides: TGTGCCAGCAGTACCGGGACAGGTTCCTACAATGAGCAGTTCTTC. The chain uses TRBV6-4 and TRBJ2-1, with 8 bases fitting TRBD1. The length of the CDR3 is 15 residues. The J segment lost 1 base and the V segment lost 5 bases, leaving 4 bases of the junction unmatched. Germline V lookup: CDR1 MRHNA, CDR2 SNTAGT.

The gene calls are TRBV27 and TRBJ2-7, with D unresolved. Per germline, CDR1 MNHEY and CDR2 SMNVEV (reference sequence). V gave up 5 bases and J gave up 6 bases, with 20 bases separating them. The length of the CDR3 is 15 residues. DNA for the CDR3: TGTGCCAGCAGTCCCCTCCCGTTGCCATCGGGCGAGCAGTACTTC. Its translation is CASSPLPLPSGEQYF.

This sequence joins TRBV7-9 and TRBJ2-5, with 8 bases matching TRBD1. The CDR3 contains 13 residues. The trim removed 4 bases at V and 5 bases at J, leaving 3 bases unmatched. CDR1 and CDR2 (germline): SEHNR, FQNEAQ (reference sequence). The CDR3 region is CASSWYRGETQYF. DNA for the CDR3: TGTGCCAGCAGCTGGTACAGGGGGGAGACCCAGTACTTC.

CDR3 region: CAWSEGAGNSPLHF. In nucleotides, the CDR3 is TGTGCCTGGAGTGAGGGGGCAGGGAATTCACCCCTCCACTTT. The chain carries TRBV30 and TRBJ1-6; 7 bases line up with TRBD1. The CDR3 totals 14 residues. Germline-derived CDR1 and CDR2 are GTSNPN and SVGIG (reference sequence). V trimming: 1 base; J trimming: 7 bases; junction bases outside the gene matches: 4.

The rearrangement joins TRBV3-1 (or the pseudogene TRBV3-2) to TRBJ2-2, with TRBD2 identical over 7 bases. Germline CDR1 reads LGHDT; CDR2 reads YNNKEL (reference sequence). The trim removed 3 bases at V and 5 bases at J, leaving 3 bases unmatched. This CDR3 region has 14 residues. CDR3 nucleotides: TGTGCCAGCAGCCATCAGCGGGGTACCGGGGAGCTGTTTTTT. Protein product: CASSHQRGTGELFF.

This clone came up a few times. This chain links TRBV19 with TRBJ1-2; D ambiguous. V gave up 9 bases and J gave up 2 bases, with 10 bases separating them. This CDR3 region has 12 residues. CDR1 and CDR2 (germline): LNHDA, SQIVND (reference sequence). The CDR3 DNA is TGTGCCAGCAAAGTGGAGAACTATGGCTACACCTTC. It encodes CASKVENYGYTF.

The chain couples TRBV7-7 to TRBJ2-2; D is perhaps TRBD1 or TRBD2 (6 bases each). This CDR3 comprises 16 residues. V was clipped by 2 bases and J by 1 base, with 11 bases between them. The germline V gene encodes CDR1 SSHAT and CDR2 FNYEAQ (reference sequence). The CDR3 protein is CASSLFGGQNTGELFF. The DNA of the CDR3 is TGTGCCAGCAGCTTATTTGGGGGGCAGAACACCGGGGAGCTGTTTTTT.

The chain joins TRBV30 to TRBJ1-1; possible D gene TRBD1, 5 bases. Germline lookup yields CDR1 GTSNPN and CDR2 SVGIG (reference sequence). V shed 3 bases and J shed 4 bases, with 12 bases lying between them. The CDR3 spans 13 residues. The CDR3 is CAWRKQGGTEAFF. CDR3 sequence (DNA): TGTGCCTGGAGGAAGCAGGGTGGCACTGAAGCTTTCTTT. Full variable domain (outside the CDR3, taken from reference TRBV30 and TRBJ1-1): SQTIHQWPATLVQPVGSPLSLECTVEGTSNPNLYWYRQAAGRGLQLLFYSVGIGQISSEVPQNLSASRPQDRQFILSSKKLLLSDSGFYLCAWRKQGGTEAFFGQGTRLTVV.

The chain has TRBV5-1 and TRBJ1-5, with D perhaps matching TRBD1 (6 bases). There are 16 residues in the CDR3. In germline, CDR1 is SGHRS, CDR2 YFSETQ. Trimming cost V 0 bases and J 2 bases, with 12 bases left between them. The CDR3 is CASSLAGDYGNQPQHF. CDR3 in DNA: TGCGCCAGCAGCTTGGCAGGGGACTATGGCAATCAGCCCCAGCATTTT.

The rearrangement links TRBV11-2 to TRBJ2-1; 11 nucleotides match TRBD1. Germline CDR1 SGHAT, CDR2 FQNNGV. Germline trimming cut 5 bases from V and 4 bases from J; bases unmatched to any gene: 7. CDR3 size: 16 residues. CDR3 sequence: CASSTRGTGGYNEQFF. In nucleotides, the CDR3 is TGTGCCAGCAGCACAAGGGGGACAGGGGGATACAATGAGCAGTTCTTC.